Listed below are T cell receptor beta chains from one sample, sequenced in a study of shared clonotypes between healthy human individuals. Profiled with immunoSEQ multiplex PCR; TCRdb holds only in-frame clones, not every one. In the table there are more than 2,000,000 clones, just over 90% of which are singletons. The sequencing input was naive CD4+ T cells sorted from blood. Every receptor here comes from a man younger than 30 in good health. CDR3s include the opening cysteine and the closing phenylalanine or tryptophan. The order of the fields is clone size, J gene, D gene, V gene, CDR3 length, CDR3 DNA, CDR3 protein. The D gene is left open where the match is weak. The size entry is marked missing in some rows and otherwise reads once, few, many or a size class.

NA	TRBJ1-1	NA	TRBV6-1	10	TGTGCCAGTGGGACATACGGAACCTTCTTT	CASGTYGTFF
NA	TRBJ2-7	NA	TRBV25-1	15	TGTGCCAGCAGTGAAACAGGGACCTTCTCCTACGAGCAGTACTTC	CASSETGTFSYEQYF
NA	TRBJ2-7	NA	TRBV7-2	15	TGTGCCAGCAGCCCTACGTTACAGGGAAGCTACGAGCAGTACTTC	CASSPTLQGSYEQYF
once	TRBJ1-6	NA	TRBV27	14	TGTGCCAGCAAGTTACAGATCTTTAATTCACCCCTCCACTTT	CASKLQIFNSPLHF
NA	TRBJ1-2	NA	TRBV2	14	TGTGCCACCAACCGGTTTATAACTAACTATGGCTACACCTTC	CATNRFITNYGYTF
few	TRBJ2-3	NA	TRBV2	12	TGTGCCAGCAGTCCTAGCACAGATACGCAGTATTTT	CASSPSTDTQYF
NA	TRBJ2-7	TRBD1	TRBV27	15	TGTGCCAGCAGTCTTCGGACAGGGAGATCCCACGAGCAGTACTTC	CASSLRTGRSHEQYF
NA	TRBJ1-2	TRBD1	TRBV29-1	14	TGCAGCGTTACTAGCGGGACAGGATTATATGGCTACACCTTC	CSVTSGTGLYGYTF
NA	TRBJ2-3	TRBD1	TRBV5-6	17	TGTGCCAGCAGCTTGGCGTTAGGGGGCCTAGGCACAGATACGCAGTATTTT	CASSLALGGLGTDTQYF
NA	TRBJ2-1	NA	TRBV7-2	16	TGTGCCAGCAGCTCCGGAGCGGATTCAACCTACAATGAGCAGTTCTTC	CASSSGADSTYNEQFF
NA	TRBJ1-6	TRBD1	TRBV6-5	15	TGTGCCAGCAGTTACTCCCAGGGGGGCAGTTCACCCCTCCACTTT	CASSYSQGGSSPLHF
NA	TRBJ2-7	NA	TRBV6-1	15	TGTGCCAGCAGTCCGGGACCCACCTCCGACTACGAGCAGTACTTC	CASSPGPTSDYEQYF
NA	TRBJ2-2	NA	TRBV7-8	17	TGTGCCAGCAGCTTACAACGGGGCCCAAGGAACACCGGGGAGCTGTTTTTT	CASSLQRGPRNTGELFF
NA	TRBJ2-2	NA	TRBV6-5	13	TGTGCCAGCAATCCAGGGAACACCGGGGAGCTGTTTTTT	CASNPGNTGELFF
once	TRBJ2-7	TRBD1	TRBV7-2	15	TGTGCCAGCAGCCTTAGAAGGGACAGGGCACACGAGCAGTACTTC	CASSLRRDRAHEQYF
NA	TRBJ1-3	NA	TRBV5-5	17	TGTGCCAGCAGCTCGGGCCGAGTGGAGTTCCCTGGAAACACCATATATTTT	CASSSGRVEFPGNTIYF
NA	TRBJ2-5	TRBD1	TRBV5-6	13	TGTGCCAGCAGCTGGGACAGACAAGAGACCCAGTACTTC	CASSWDRQETQYF
once	TRBJ1-4	NA	TRBV2	14	TGTGCCAGCAGTTCGGGAGGGGACGAACCTAATCGGTTTTTT	CASSSGGDEPNRFF
NA	TRBJ2-4	TRBD2	TRBV11-2	15	TGTGCCAGCAGCCTCAGCGGGGTAGCCAAAAACATTCAGTACTTC	CASSLSGVAKNIQYF
NA	TRBJ1-2	NA	TRBV5-6	12	TGTGCCAGCAGCTTAGGCGGTTATGGCTACACCTTC	CASSLGGYGYTF
NA	TRBJ2-5	NA	TRBV2	14	TGTGCCAGCAGTGGCGGCAGGGGAGGAGAGACCCAGTACTTC	CASSGGRGGETQYF
NA	TRBJ2-5	NA	TRBV5-8	11	TGTGCCAGCAGCTTGGTAGGGGACCAGTACTTC	CASSLVGDQYF
NA	TRBJ1-5	NA	TRBV28	16	TGTGCCAGCAGTTTCGGAGGTTTATGGAGCAATCAGCCCCAGCATTTT	CASSFGGLWSNQPQHF
NA	TRBJ1-1	TRBD1	TRBV27	15	TGTGCCAGCAGTCCGCGGGACAGGGGAGACACTGAAGCTTTCTTT	CASSPRDRGDTEAFF
NA	TRBJ2-2	TRBD1	TRBV18	13	TGTGCCAGCTCCACAGACAGGGCCGGGGAGCTGTTTTTT	CASSTDRAGELFF
few	TRBJ1-5	NA	TRBV30	14	TGTGCCTGGAGTGTATTCGGTTCCTTACAGCCCCAGCATTTT	CAWSVFGSLQPQHF
NA	TRBJ2-3	TRBD2	TRBV7-2	15	TGTGCCAGCACCTTAGCGGGAGGCCCCCCAGATACGCAGTATTTT	CASTLAGGPPDTQYF
NA	TRBJ2-2	NA	TRBV6-5	15	TGTGCCAGCGGTATAGGGACACCGAACACCGGGGAGCTGTTTTTT	CASGIGTPNTGELFF